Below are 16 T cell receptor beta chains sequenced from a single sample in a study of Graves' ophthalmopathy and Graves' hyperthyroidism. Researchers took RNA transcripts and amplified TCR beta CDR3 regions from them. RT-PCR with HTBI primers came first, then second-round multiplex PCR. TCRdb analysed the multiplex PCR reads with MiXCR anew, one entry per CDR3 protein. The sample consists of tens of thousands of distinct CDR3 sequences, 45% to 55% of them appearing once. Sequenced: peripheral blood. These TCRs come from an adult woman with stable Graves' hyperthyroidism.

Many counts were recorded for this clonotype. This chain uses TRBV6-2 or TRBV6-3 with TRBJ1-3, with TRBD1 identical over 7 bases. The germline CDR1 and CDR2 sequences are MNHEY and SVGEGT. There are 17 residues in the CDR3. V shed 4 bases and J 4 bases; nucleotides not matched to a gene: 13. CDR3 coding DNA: TGTGCCAGCAGTTCGTTATACCCCGGGGACAGCGGAAACACCATATATTTT. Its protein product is CASSSLYPGDSGNTIYF.

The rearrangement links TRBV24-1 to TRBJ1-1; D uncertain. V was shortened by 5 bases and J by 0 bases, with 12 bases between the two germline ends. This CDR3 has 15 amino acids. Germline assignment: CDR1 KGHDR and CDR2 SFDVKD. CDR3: CATSAFDGLNTEAFF. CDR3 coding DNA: TGTGCCACCAGTGCTTTCGACGGGCTGAACACTGAAGCTTTCTTT.

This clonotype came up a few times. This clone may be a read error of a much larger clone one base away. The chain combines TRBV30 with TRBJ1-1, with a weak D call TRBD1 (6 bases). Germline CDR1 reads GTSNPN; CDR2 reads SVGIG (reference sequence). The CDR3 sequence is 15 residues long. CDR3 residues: CAWGVLGTLNTEAFF. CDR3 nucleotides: TGTGCCTGGGGTGTACTCGGGACATTGAACACTGAAGCTTTCTTT.

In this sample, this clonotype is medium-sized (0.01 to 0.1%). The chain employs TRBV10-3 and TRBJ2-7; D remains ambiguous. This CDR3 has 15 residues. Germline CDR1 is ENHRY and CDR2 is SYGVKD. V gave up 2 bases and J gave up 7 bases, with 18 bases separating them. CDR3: CAISEGPGPKREQYF. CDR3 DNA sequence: TGTGCCATCAGTGAGGGGCCAGGCCCAAAGAGGGAGCAGTACTTC.

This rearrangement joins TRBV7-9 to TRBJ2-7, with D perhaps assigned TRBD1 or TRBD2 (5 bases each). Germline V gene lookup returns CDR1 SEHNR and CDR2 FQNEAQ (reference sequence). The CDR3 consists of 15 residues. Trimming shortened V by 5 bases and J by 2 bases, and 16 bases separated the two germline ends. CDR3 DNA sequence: TGTGCCAGCAGCAACGCGGAACGGGGCCCCTACGAGCAGTACTTC. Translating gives CASSNAERGPYEQYF.

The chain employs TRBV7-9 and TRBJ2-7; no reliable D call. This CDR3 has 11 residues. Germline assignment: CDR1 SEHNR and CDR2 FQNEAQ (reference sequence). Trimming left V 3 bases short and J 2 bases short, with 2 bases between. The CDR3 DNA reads TGTGCCAGCAGCTTCACCTACGAGCAGTACTTC. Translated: CASSFTYEQYF.

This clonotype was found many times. Here the CDR3 reads CASSLVGQGAGETQYF. CDR3 nucleotide sequence: TGCGCCAGCAGCTTGGTCGGACAGGGGGCGGGAGAGACCCAGTACTTC. The chain combines TRBV5-1 with TRBJ2-5; 11 nucleotides align to TRBD1. V trimming: 0 bases; J trimming: 4 bases; junction bases outside the gene matches: 5. This CDR3 is 16 amino acids long. Germline assignment: CDR1 SGHRS and CDR2 YFSETQ.

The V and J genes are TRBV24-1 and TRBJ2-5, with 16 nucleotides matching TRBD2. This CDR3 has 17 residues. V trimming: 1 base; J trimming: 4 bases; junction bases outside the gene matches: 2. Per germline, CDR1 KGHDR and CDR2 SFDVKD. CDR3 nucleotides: TGTGCCACCAGTGATTTCGGGACTAGCGGGAGGGCAGAGACCCAGTACTTC. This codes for CATSDFGTSGRAETQYF.

The CDR3, as DNA: TGTGCCAGCAGCTTTGACGGCCCTAACTATGGCTACACCTTC. Amino acid sequence: CASSFDGPNYGYTF. This rearrangement joins TRBV7-9 to TRBJ1-2; D gene uncertain. CDR3 size: 14 residues. Germline V gives CDR1 SEHNR, CDR2 FQNEAQ (reference sequence). V was cut by 3 bases and J by 0 bases, with 8 bases left in between.

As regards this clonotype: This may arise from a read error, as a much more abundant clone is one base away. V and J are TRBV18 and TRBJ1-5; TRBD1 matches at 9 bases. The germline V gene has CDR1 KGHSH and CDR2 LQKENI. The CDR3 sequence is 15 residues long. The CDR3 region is CPSSLNGDRAVTQHF. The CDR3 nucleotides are TGTCCCAGCTCACTGAACGGGGACAGGGCAGTAACCCAGCATTTT.

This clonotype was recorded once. The CDR3, as DNA: TGCAGCGCGGGACGGGGGATTGGGGAGACCCAGTACTTC. Translated: CSAGRGIGETQYF. The J gene is TRBJ2-5, the V gene TRBV29-1, with a tentative D call TRBD2 (6 bases). Trimming cost V 7 bases and J 5 bases, with 17 bases left between them. The CDR3 has 13 residues. Germline assignment: CDR1 SQVTM and CDR2 ANQGSEA.

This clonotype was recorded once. The CDR3 protein is CASTGGDSPLHF. CDR3 DNA sequence: TGTGCCAGCACAGGGGGCGATTCACCCCTCCACTTT. V is TRBV2 and J is TRBJ1-6, with TRBD1 matching over 8 bases. The CDR3 length is 12 residues. From germline, CDR1 is SNHLY and CDR2 FYNNEI. With 7 bases clipped from V and 8 bases from J, the junction kept 1 base outside the gene matches.

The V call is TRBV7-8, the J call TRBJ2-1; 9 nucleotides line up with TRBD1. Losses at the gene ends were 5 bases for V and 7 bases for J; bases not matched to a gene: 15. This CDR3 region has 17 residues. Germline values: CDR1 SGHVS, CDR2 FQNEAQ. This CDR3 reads CASSPPRTGQGRNEQFF. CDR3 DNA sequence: TGTGCCAGCAGCCCACCACGAACGGGACAGGGTAGAAATGAGCAGTTCTTC.

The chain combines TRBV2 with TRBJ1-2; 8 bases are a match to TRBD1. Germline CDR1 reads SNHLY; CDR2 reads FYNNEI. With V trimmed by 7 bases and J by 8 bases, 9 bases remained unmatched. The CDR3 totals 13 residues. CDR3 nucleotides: TGTGCCAGCACGGACAGGGAAACTAGAGGCTACACCTTC. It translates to CASTDRETRGYTF.

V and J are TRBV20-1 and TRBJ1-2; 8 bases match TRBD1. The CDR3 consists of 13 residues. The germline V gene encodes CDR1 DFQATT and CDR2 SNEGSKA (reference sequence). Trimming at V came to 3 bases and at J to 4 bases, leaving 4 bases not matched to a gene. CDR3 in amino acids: CSASGQGGYGYTF. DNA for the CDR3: TGCAGTGCTAGCGGACAGGGAGGCTATGGCTACACCTTC.

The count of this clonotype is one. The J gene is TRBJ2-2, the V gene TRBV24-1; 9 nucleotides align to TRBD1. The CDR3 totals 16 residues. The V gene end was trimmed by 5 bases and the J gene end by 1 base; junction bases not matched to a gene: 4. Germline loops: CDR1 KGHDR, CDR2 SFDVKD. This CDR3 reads CATSGLGQGNTGELFF. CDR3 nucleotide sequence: TGTGCCACCAGTGGGCTGGGACAGGGGAACACCGGGGAGCTGTTTTTT.